This entry lists 14 T cell receptor beta chains sequenced from one sample in a study of blood T cells in healthy people across ages. Alongside a J-beta primer mix, a sample-barcoded 5' primer served in a second PCR lasting roughly 6 to 11 cycles. MiXCR, applied by TCRdb to the 5' RACE reads, yields one record per CDR3 protein. The sample has hundreds of thousands of distinct CDR3 sequences; about 42% are singletons. Sequenced input: blood. The receptors stem from a woman aged 60-75 years in good health.

A word on this clonotype: The junction shows a germline mismatch at one end, possibly a read error. J is TRBJ2-1 and V is TRBV4-1, with D possibly matching TRBD2 (6 bases). The CDR3 is 15 residues long. The germline CDR1 and CDR2 sequences are MGHRA and YSYEKL. The CDR3 protein is CASSQGLSGYNERFF. The CDR3, as DNA: TGCGCCAGCAGCCAAGGTCTTAGCGGCTACAATGAGCGGTTCTTC.

The chain employs TRBV3-1 and TRBJ1-1; a weak D match, TRBD1 (5 bases). V shed 0 bases and J shed 0 bases, with 8 bases lying between them. This CDR3 region has 15 residues. Per the germline V gene, CDR1 is LGHDT and CDR2 is YNNKEL (reference sequence). In nucleotides, the CDR3 is TGTGCCAGCAGCCAAGAGGGGGGACTGAACACTGAAGCTTTCTTT. Encoded protein: CASSQEGGLNTEAFF.

This clonotype was seen at least ten times. CDR3 loop: CSVGTVQETQYF. The CDR3 DNA reads as TGCAGCGTTGGGACCGTCCAAGAGACCCAGTACTTC. The genes are TRBV29-1 and TRBJ2-5; no definite D call. Trimming removed 4 bases from V and 1 base from J, with 7 bases in between. CDR3 length equals 12 residues. CDR1 is SQVTM, CDR2 ANQGSEA, per germline.

V and J are TRBV20-1 and TRBJ2-1; 9 nucleotides align to TRBD1. The J segment lost 2 bases and the V segment lost 5 bases, leaving 7 bases of the junction unmatched. Germline loops: CDR1 DFQATT, CDR2 SNEGSKA (reference sequence). The CDR3 spans 15 residues. The CDR3 is CSARWDRVTYNEQFF. As DNA, the CDR3 is TGCAGTGCTCGTTGGGACAGGGTCACCTACAATGAGCAGTTCTTC.

V usage is TRBV4-1 and J usage is TRBJ2-7; D is uncertain. The V gene's germline CDR1 is MGHRA and CDR2 YSYEKL. V was pared by 1 base and J by 2 bases, with 6 bases between. The CDR3 length is 13 residues. The CDR3 DNA follows: TGCGCCAGCAGCCAAGTCGGCACCTACGAGCAGTACTTC. Encoded protein: CASSQVGTYEQYF.

Ten or more counts support this clonotype. The chain has TRBV7-2 and TRBJ2-1; 11 nucleotides line up with TRBD2. The ends lost 6 bases at V and 4 bases at J; junction bases unmatched: 5. This CDR3 spans 15 amino acids. The V gene's germline CDR1 is SGHTA and CDR2 FQGNSA. Written as DNA, the CDR3 is TGTGCCAGCAGGCTAACTAGCGGGGGTTACAATGAGCAGTTCTTC. It codes for CASRLTSGGYNEQFF. Full variable domain (missing parts from reference TRBV7-2 and TRBJ2-1): GAGVSQSPSNKVTEKGKDVELRCDPISGHTALYWYRQSLGQGLEFLIYFQGNSAPDKSGLPSDRFSAERTGGSVSTLTIQRTQQEDSAVYLCASRLTSGGYNEQFFGPGTRLTVL.

Written as DNA, the CDR3 is TGCAGTGCAGACAGGGGGTTGGTATTCTACAATGAGCAGTTCTTC. It yields the protein CSADRGLVFYNEQFF. The V and J genes are TRBV20-1 and TRBJ2-1; 9 bases are a match to TRBD1. V lost 6 bases and J lost 3; bases outside the gene matches: 9. The germline V gene has CDR1 DFQATT and CDR2 SNEGSKA (reference sequence). The CDR3 is made up of 15 amino acids.

The chain has TRBV20-1 and TRBJ2-1, with TRBD2 matching over 7 bases. V was pared by 7 bases and J by 9 bases, with 12 bases of the junction left unmatched. CDR3 size: 13 residues. Germline loops: CDR1 DFQATT, CDR2 SNEGSKA (reference sequence). CDR3: CSGPWDGGSEQFF. CDR3 in DNA: TGCAGTGGGCCTTGGGACGGGGGGAGTGAGCAGTTCTTC.

The V and J genes are TRBV5-1 and TRBJ1-2; a possible D gene is TRBD1 (5 bases). V gave up 1 base and J gave up 3 bases, with 19 bases separating them. In germline, CDR1 is SGHRS, CDR2 YFSETQ. The CDR3 extends over 17 amino acids. The DNA of the CDR3 is TGCGCCAGCAGCTTGAATCCCGCAGACAGTCGTGACTATGGCTACACCTTC. Encoded protein: CASSLNPADSRDYGYTF.

This rearrangement joins TRBV20-1 to TRBJ2-5; D is possibly TRBD1 (6 bases). The CDR3 loop spans 14 amino acids. Germline V gives CDR1 DFQATT, CDR2 SNEGSKA (reference sequence). The V and J ends lost 1 base and 2 bases respectively, with 11 bases between them. The CDR3 sequence is CSARGEGVQETQYF. Here the CDR3 DNA reads TGCAGTGCTAGAGGAGAGGGGGTTCAAGAGACCCAGTACTTC.

The CDR3 DNA reads TGTGCCAGCAGCTTATGGGAATCGAGCACCGGGGAGCTGTTTTTT. Its translation is CASSLWESSTGELFF. This chain joins TRBV11-2 and TRBJ2-2, with unresolved D. The germline V gene encodes CDR1 SGHAT and CDR2 FQNNGV. The CDR3 runs 15 residues. V lost 2 bases and J lost 4, with 11 bases in between.

Ten or more counts support this clonotype. This chain uses TRBV7-2 with TRBJ2-7, with 9 bases matching TRBD2. The CDR3 length is 13 residues. From germline, CDR1 is SGHTA and CDR2 FQGNSA. With 3 bases clipped from V and 7 bases from J, the junction kept 4 bases outside the gene matches. CDR3 protein: CASSLAGGREQYF. The CDR3 nucleotides read TGTGCCAGCAGCTTGGCGGGAGGGCGGGAGCAGTACTTC.

This rearrangement joins TRBV7-7 to TRBJ2-7, with D perhaps TRBD1 or TRBD2 (5 bases each). The CDR3 is 15 amino acids. Looked up from germline, CDR1 is SSHAT and CDR2 is FNYEAQ (reference sequence). Trimming stripped 2 bases from V and 4 bases from J, with 15 bases between. In nucleotides, the CDR3 is TGTGCCAGCAGCTTAAATCTGGGGGAGTCTTACGAGCAGTACTTC. This codes for CASSLNLGESYEQYF.

The chain recombines TRBV7-2 with TRBJ1-6; weak D call: TRBD1 (5 bases). Trimming stripped 0 bases from V and 7 bases from J, with 10 bases between. Per the germline V gene, CDR1 is SGHTA and CDR2 is FQGNSA. The CDR3 is 15 amino acids. CDR3 DNA sequence: TGTGCCAGCAGCTTAGCGGGACCGCAAAATTCACCCCTCCACTTT. This translates into CASSLAGPQNSPLHF.